This passage covers 25 T cell receptor beta chains from one sample sequenced in a study of blood T cells in healthy people across ages. PCR was performed a second time for about 7 to 11 cycles using a sample-barcoded 5' primer and a J-beta primer mix. Via MiXCR, TCRdb re-called the 5' RACE reads, giving one row per CDR3 protein. The sample holds about a million distinct CDR3 sequences, roughly two fifths seen once. The sequenced sample consisted of blood. These receptors came from a man between 18 and 35 years old in good health.

The V gene is TRBV19, the J gene TRBJ1-1, with 7 bases fitting TRBD1. The CDR3 spans 15 residues. V trimming: 3 bases; J trimming: 6 bases; junction bases outside the gene matches: 10. The germline V gene has CDR1 LNHDA and CDR2 SQIVND (reference sequence). The DNA of the CDR3 is TGTGCCAGTAGTATGGGAGGGGGCGACACGGCTGAAGCTTTCTTT. This sequence encodes CASSMGGGDTAEAFF.

The chain joins TRBV29-1 to TRBJ2-3; 13 bases are shared with TRBD2. The V segment lost 3 bases and the J segment 5 bases; nucleotides outside the gene matches: 8. The CDR3 is 16 residues long. The germline V gene encodes CDR1 SQVTM and CDR2 ANQGSEA. CDR3 sequence reads: CSVEGTSGANRDTQYF. The CDR3 DNA sequence: TGCAGCGTTGAGGGGACTAGCGGGGCTAATCGAGATACGCAGTATTTT.

This clonotype has just a few counts. This chain's CDR3 is CATSDRGSSYNEQFF. Here the CDR3 DNA reads TGTGCCACCAGTGATCGGGGTAGCTCCTACAATGAGCAGTTCTTC. The chain is built from TRBV24-1 and TRBJ2-1; TRBD2 might be the D (5 bases). Trimming removed 3 bases at V and 0 bases at J, with 8 bases between. Germline V gene sequence: CDR1 KGHDR, CDR2 SFDVKD. The CDR3 is 15 residues long.

A single count supports this clonotype. This chain uses TRBV7-3 with TRBJ2-2; 7 bases are shared with TRBD2. This CDR3 has 15 residues. CDR1 and CDR2 (germline): SGHTA, FQGTGA. Unmatched junction bases numbered 5, after V lost 1 base and J lost 6 bases. The CDR3 loop is CASSLSTREAGELFF. For the CDR3, the DNA is TGTGCCAGCAGCTTAAGTACTCGGGAGGCCGGGGAGCTGTTTTTT.

This clonotype was recorded a few times. V gene TRBV20-1 combines with J gene TRBJ2-3; 8 nucleotides align to TRBD2. Looked up from germline, CDR1 is DFQATT and CDR2 is SNEGSKA (reference sequence). V shed 3 bases and J 2 bases; nucleotides not matched to a gene: 7. The CDR3 consists of 15 residues. The CDR3 region has the DNA TGCAGTGCTAGTCCGCGGGGGGCCTACACAGATACGCAGTATTTT. Protein product: CSASPRGAYTDTQYF.

This sequence joins TRBV3-1 and TRBJ2-5; D gene ambiguous. V was cut by 0 bases and J by 4 bases, with 9 bases left in between. Germline loops: CDR1 LGHDT, CDR2 YNNKEL (reference sequence). This CDR3 comprises 14 residues. The CDR3 loop reads CASSQDFGRETQYF. The CDR3 DNA follows: TGTGCCAGCAGCCAAGATTTCGGGCGAGAGACCCAGTACTTC.

In DNA, the CDR3 is TGTGCCAGCAGCTTAGCTGGGGGGGAACAAGAGACCCAGTACTTC. Translation gives CASSLAGGEQETQYF. The chain couples TRBV7-2 to TRBJ2-5, with 7 bases that match TRBD2. V lost 0 bases and J lost 2; bases outside the gene matches: 3. Germline values: CDR1 SGHTA, CDR2 FQGNSA. This CDR3 contains 15 residues.

This sequence joins TRBV6-2 or TRBV6-3 and TRBJ2-2; 10 bases are shared with TRBD1. The V segment lost 5 bases and the J segment 4 bases; nucleotides outside the gene matches: 7. Germline lookup yields CDR1 MNHEY and CDR2 SVGEGT. The CDR3 covers 16 residues. DNA for the CDR3: TGTGCCAGCAGTCGCGGGACAGGGGAAGGCACCGGGGAGCTGTTTTTT. Translating it yields CASSRGTGEGTGELFF.

This clonotype was observed a handful of times. The chain combines TRBV20-1 with TRBJ2-3; D remains unclear. CDR1 and CDR2 (germline): DFQATT, SNEGSKA (reference sequence). The CDR3 totals 16 residues. V was shortened by 0 bases and J by 2 bases, with 15 bases between the two germline ends. The CDR3 here is CSARDAAASVTDTQYF. The CDR3 region has the DNA TGCAGTGCTAGAGATGCGGCGGCGTCGGTCACAGATACGCAGTATTTT.

This clonotype was picked up a small number of times. The CDR3 here is CASSTPGGLAFF. The DNA of the CDR3 is TGTGCCAGCAGCACCCCTGGGGGTTTAGCTTTCTTT. V usage is TRBV7-3 and J usage is TRBJ1-1, with D perhaps TRBD1 (5 bases). Germline CDR1 and CDR2: SGHTA and FQGTGA. The germline V and J ends were trimmed by 5 bases and 10 bases, with 14 bases remaining between them. The CDR3 runs to 12 residues.

The J gene is TRBJ2-1, the V gene TRBV5-5; tentative D call: TRBD1 (6 bases). The DNA end lines up better with TRBJ2-7; the J call may be wrong. The CDR3 consists of 14 residues. CDR1 and CDR2 (germline): SGHKS, YYEKEE (reference sequence). CDR3 DNA: TGTGCCAGCTCCCCCCGGGACATCGTCTACGAGCAGTACTTC. It yields the protein CASSPRDIVYEQYF.

The chain couples TRBV5-6 to TRBJ2-4; 7 nucleotides match TRBD1. Germline CDR1 and CDR2: SGHDT and YYEEEE. The CDR3 loop spans 11 amino acids. V gave up 3 bases and J gave up 14 bases; unmatched junction bases: 5. CDR3 sequence (DNA): TGTGCCAGCAGCTCAGGACAGGCTGAGTACTTC. Translation gives CASSSGQAEYF. The full variable domain, completed using reference TRBV5-6 and TRBJ2-4, is DAGVTQSPTHLIKTRGQQVTLRCSPKSGHDTVSWYQQALGQGPQFIFQYYEEEERQRGNFPDRFSGHQFPNYSSELNVNALLLGDSALYLCASSSGQAEYFGAGTRLSVL.

The chain recombines TRBV4-3 with TRBJ2-5; D is ambiguous. This CDR3 is 12 amino acids long. Trimming stripped 1 base from V and 13 bases from J, with 13 bases between. Germline V gives CDR1 LGHNA, CDR2 YSLEER. Here the CDR3 DNA reads TGCGCCAGCAGCCAAGGCGCGTCAGTCCGGTACTTC. This translates into CASSQGASVRYF.

The chain couples TRBV7-9 to TRBJ2-5; 9 bases map to TRBD2. The CDR3 runs 14 residues. The V gene end was trimmed by 8 bases and the J gene end by 11 bases; junction bases not matched to a gene: 15. Germline CDR1 SEHNR, CDR2 FQNEAQ (reference sequence). CDR3 DNA: TGTGCCAGCTGCGCGGCGGGGGGGTACAATGAGCAGTACTTC. Translation: CASCAAGGYNEQYF.

Of note for this clonotype: It may be a read error: a sequence one base away is much more abundant. The V gene is TRBV10-3, the J gene TRBJ2-7; tentatively, D is TRBD1 or TRBD2 (5 bases each). The CDR3 length is 14 residues. CDR1 is ENHRY, CDR2 SYGVKD, per germline. The chain's CDR3 is CVISEGRTTYEQYF. Here the CDR3 DNA reads TGTGTCATCAGTGAGGGGCGGACCACCTACGAGCAGTACTTC.

V and J are TRBV5-1 and TRBJ2-1; D is uncertain. This CDR3 has 13 amino acids. V was trimmed by 4 bases and J by 8 bases, leaving 13 bases between them. Per germline, CDR1 SGHRS and CDR2 YFSETQ. The CDR3 DNA follows: TGCGCCAGCAGCGTGTTAGGTGGGGATGAGCAGTTCTTC. Its protein is CASSVLGGDEQFF.

The chain combines TRBV25-1 with TRBJ2-7; tentative D call: TRBD2 (6 bases). This CDR3 has 15 amino acids. V gave up 5 bases and J gave up 7 bases, with 21 bases separating them. Germline CDR1 reads MGHDK; CDR2 reads SYGVNS. The CDR3 region has the DNA TGTGCCAGCAGTCTTCGGGGGAGCGATTGGAATGAGCAGTACTTC. This translates into CASSLRGSDWNEQYF.

The V gene is TRBV7-9, the J gene TRBJ2-2; 8 bases line up with TRBD1. V gave up 4 bases and J gave up 2 bases; unmatched junction bases: 6. The CDR3 sequence is 16 residues long. CDR1 is SEHNR and CDR2 is FQNEAQ in the germline V gene (reference sequence). CDR3 protein: CASSYDGTGNTGELFF. The CDR3, as DNA: TGTGCCAGCAGCTATGATGGGACAGGCAACACCGGGGAGCTGTTTTTT. Filled out from reference TRBV7-9 and TRBJ2-2, the complete variable domain reads DTGVSQNPRHKITKRGQNVTFRCDPISEHNRLYWYRQTLGQGPEFLTYFQNEAQLEKSRLLSDRFSAERPKGSFSTLEIQRTEQGDSAMYLCASSYDGTGNTGELFFGEGSRLTVL.

The chain couples TRBV28 to TRBJ1-5, with 7 positions matching TRBD1. The CDR3 has 15 amino acids. V was clipped by 10 bases and J by 0 bases; unmatched bases: 9. The germline gives CDR1 MDHEN, CDR2 SYDVKM. DNA for the CDR3: TGTGCCATTGAGACAGGGCTATATAGCAATCAGCCCCAGCATTTT. It specifies CAIETGLYSNQPQHF.

J is TRBJ1-6 and V is TRBV27, with TRBD1 as a possible D gene (6 bases). The V gene's germline CDR1 is MNHEY and CDR2 SMNVEV (reference sequence). V gave up 4 bases and J gave up 7 bases, with 23 bases separating them. The CDR3 loop spans 18 amino acids. The chain's CDR3 is CASSWVGAGASPNSPLHF. CDR3 coding DNA: TGTGCCAGCAGTTGGGTCGGGGCAGGGGCTAGCCCGAATTCACCCCTCCACTTT.

This clonotype has only a few counts. The chain uses TRBV2 and TRBJ1-2; 7 nucleotides line up with TRBD1. There are 15 residues in the CDR3. Germline-derived CDR1 and CDR2 are SNHLY and FYNNEI. V was pared by 4 bases and J by 2 bases, with 7 bases of the junction left unmatched. CDR3 protein: CASSGTGQDNYGYTF. The CDR3 DNA is TGTGCCAGCAGTGGAACCGGACAGGACAACTATGGCTACACCTTC.

Only a few counts were recorded for this clonotype. V gene TRBV15 combines with J gene TRBJ2-7; 9 nucleotides align to TRBD1. In germline, CDR1 is LNHNV, CDR2 YYDKDF (reference sequence). Trimming took 5 bases from V and 3 from J; bases not matched to a gene: 5. The CDR3 is 14 amino acids. The CDR3 nucleotides are TGTGCCACCAGCGGGGGACAGGGTGGCTACGAGCAGTACTTC. This encodes CATSGGQGGYEQYF.

This chain's CDR3 is CSATDGTGLNIQYF. As DNA, the CDR3 is TGCAGTGCTACAGATGGGACAGGGCTAAACATTCAGTACTTC. The chain carries TRBV20-1 and TRBJ2-4, with TRBD1 matching 9 bases. The CDR3 runs to 14 residues. Unmatched junction bases numbered 7, after V lost 4 bases and J lost 6 bases. The germline CDR1 and CDR2 sequences are DFQATT and SNEGSKA (reference sequence).

A few counts support this clonotype. This sequence joins TRBV6-4 and TRBJ1-4, with D perhaps TRBD1 (5 bases). From germline, CDR1 is MRHNA and CDR2 SNTAGT. The CDR3 is 19 amino acids. V was cut by 2 bases and J by 3 bases, with 22 bases left in between. The CDR3 DNA follows: TGTGCCAGCAGTGACCGAGAGACACTCCCGGGGCCAGCTAATGAAAAACTGTTTTTT. Amino acid sequence: CASSDRETLPGPANEKLFF.

This clonotype came up many times. This chain links TRBV12-3 or TRBV12-4 with TRBJ2-3, with no clear D. The CDR3 covers 13 residues. Trimming stripped 7 bases from V and 6 bases from J, with 14 bases between. CDR3 in DNA: TGTGCCAGCACCCGACCAGAACAGGATACGCAGTATTTT. This codes for CASTRPEQDTQYF.